Listed below are T cell receptor beta chains from one sample, sequenced in a study of blood T cell repertoires in COVID-19. Measured with immunoSEQ multiplex PCR; TCRdb has only the in-frame clones, and not every one. The sample shows about 43,000 clones, 87% of them seen only once. Source material: peripheral blood. These receptor sequences come from a woman older than 75 with active COVID-19. Each CDR3 is given with its conserved first and last residue. The D gene is left open where the match is weak. Part of the rows lack a size; the others show once, few, many or a class for expanded clones.

v_gene,j_gene,d_gene,abundance,CDR3nt,CDR3aa
TRBV21-1,TRBJ1-2,-,-,TGTGCCAGCAGCAAAGCTCGCCAGGTTTCTAACTATGGCTACACCTTC,CASSKARQVSNYGYTF
TRBV25-1,TRBJ2-7,TRBD2,-,TGTGCCAGCAGCCCGCGGGGGGGCTCCTACGAGCAGTACTTC,CASSPRGGSYEQYF
TRBV23-1,TRBJ2-6,TRBD1,few,TGCGCCAGCAGTCAATCCGGGACAGCTACCAGTGGGGCCAACGTCCTGACTTTC,CASSQSGTATSGANVLTF
TRBV6-4,TRBJ2-1,-,few,TGTGCCAGCAGTGAAACTAGATCCCACAATGAGCAGTTCTTC,CASSETRSHNEQFF
TRBV6-5,TRBJ1-5,-,-,TGTGCCAGCAGGAGAGGACAGAATAGCAATCAGCCCCAGCATTTT,CASRRGQNSNQPQHF
TRBV4-1,TRBJ1-2,TRBD1,few,TGCGCCAGCAGCCTATTAGGGACAGGGGGCATAAATTATGGCTACACCTTC,CASSLLGTGGINYGYTF
TRBV7-9,TRBJ2-4,TRBD2,-,TGTGCCAGCAGCTTAGTAGCGGGACCCAAAAACATTCAGTACTTC,CASSLVAGPKNIQYF
TRBV27,TRBJ1-4,TRBD1,-,TGTGCCAGCAGGACAGTACAGGGGACTCGTGAAAAACTGTTTTTT,CASRTVQGTREKLFF
TRBV11-2,TRBJ2-1,-,-,TGTGCCAGCAGCCCCTTATCCCCCGGGGGGCTCTACAATGAGCAGTTCTTC,CASSPLSPGGLYNEQFF
TRBV7-9,TRBJ2-7,-,-,TGTGCCAGCAGCTTAGACAGAGCTCCCTACGAGCAGTACTTC,CASSLDRAPYEQYF
TRBV30,TRBJ2-7,TRBD2,-,TGTGCCTGGAGCAGTTTAGCGGGCCTCTACGAGCAGTACTTC,CAWSSLAGLYEQYF
TRBV18,TRBJ1-3,-,-,TGTGCCAGCTCACCCAATCAACAGAACCCTGGAAACACCATATATTTT,CASSPNQQNPGNTIYF
TRBV7-8,TRBJ1-5,-,-,TGTGCCAGCAGCTTAGCGCGGGGGGCTGGCAATCAGCCCCAGCATTTT,CASSLARGAGNQPQHF
TRBV29-1,TRBJ2-3,TRBD2,-,TGCAGCCTCGGGGGGGGTACGCAGTATTTT,CSLGGGTQYF
TRBV18,TRBJ1-2,-,once,TGTGCCAGCTCACCACCCCAGGGTGGGTATGGCTACACCTTC,CASSPPQGGYGYTF
TRBV9,TRBJ1-2,TRBD1,-,TGTGCCAGCAGCGCAATGCTGACAGGGAACTATGGCTACACCTTC,CASSAMLTGNYGYTF
TRBV2,TRBJ1-5,-,-,TGTGCCAGCAGGTGGCAGGGGAGTCAGCCCCAGCATTTT,CASRWQGSQPQHF
TRBV18,TRBJ2-7,-,-,TGTGCCAGCTCACCGGTGAAGAGTACCTACGAGCAGTACTTC,CASSPVKSTYEQYF
TRBV5-1,TRBJ2-3,TRBD2,few,TGCGCCAGCAGCTTGCAGGGACTAGCGGGGGCGGGGACAGATACGCAGTATTTT,CASSLQGLAGAGTDTQYF
TRBV4-2,TRBJ1-1,TRBD1,-,TGTGCCAGCAGCCGAGAATCGACAGGGACTGAAGCTTTCTTT,CASSRESTGTEAFF
TRBV4-3,TRBJ2-5,-,-,TGCGCCAGCAGCCGAAGACAGTATGGAGAGACCCAGTACTTC,CASSRRQYGETQYF
TRBV3-1/TRBV3-2,TRBJ2-7,-,-,TGTGCCAGCAGCCAACTCCACGAGCAGTACTTC,CASSQLHEQYF
TRBV7-2,TRBJ2-2,-,-,TGTGCCACATCGATAGAAAGGGGTCGTACCGGGGAGCTGTTTTTT,CATSIERGRTGELFF
TRBV5-1,TRBJ2-3,-,-,TGCGCCAGCACGTCGGGGGACACAGATACGCAGTATTTT,CASTSGDTDTQYF
TRBV30,TRBJ2-3,-,-,TGTGCCTGGAGTGTACTGGGGACTAGCACAGATACGCAGTATTTT,CAWSVLGTSTDTQYF
TRBV5-8,TRBJ2-5,-,-,TGTGCCAGCACCAGAACCGAGACCCAGTACTTC,CASTRTETQYF
TRBV19,TRBJ1-1,-,-,TGTGCCAGTAGTAGATACCCCCCCAGGGTAAACACTGAAGCTTTCTTT,CASSRYPPRVNTEAFF
TRBV6-6,TRBJ1-4,-,-,TGTGCCAGCACGGCGCGGGGTGAAAAACTGTTTTTT,CASTARGEKLFF